The clone carrying this T cell receptor (beta chain) appeared a few times. Its specificity is unknown. The junction departs from germline at one end; a sequencing error may be responsible. The study, taken as a whole, reports: Tumor Tregs overlapped most with tumor, then blood, naive CD4+ cells. The TCR gene usage of tumor memory CD4+ T cells clustered together with blood and lymph node memory CD4+ cells and with lymph node naive CD4+ cells.

After constant-region reverse-primer amplification, full-length variable regions underwent semi-nested PCR with Nested Universal Primer A. Using its own MiXCR run on the 5' RACE reads, TCRdb lists one record per CDR3 protein. This table has about 50,000 distinct CDR3 sequences, 25% to 30% appearing once. Per germline, CDR1 MGHRA and CDR2 YSYEKL. This CDR3 is 16 amino acids long. The rearrangement links TRBV4-1 to TRBJ2-1; D possibly corresponds to TRBD2 (6 bases). The sequenced sample consisted of naive CD4+ T cells sorted from blood. Subset described: naive CD4+ T cells, CD4+CD45RA+CD25-. The TCR comes from a female donor with breast cancer. The CDR3 DNA sequence: TGCGCCAGCAGCCATGGGACCGGGACTGGATACAATGAGCAGCTCTTC. It specifies CASSHGTGTGYNEQLF.